What follows describes a single T cell receptor beta chain. As yet, its antigen is unknown. This specimen belongs to a study of cytomegalovirus exposure and HLA in healthy donors. Study-level points and caveats: In a later analysis, an Asian-associated ancestry cluster reportedly showed fewer N-insertions than the approximately 700-donor mean.

CDR1 and CDR2 (germline): SGHVS, FQNEAQ. V lost 0 bases, J lost 1 base, and 9 bases lay in between. The CDR3 covers 15 residues. The study ran its PCR with 60 Vbeta and 13 Jbeta primers. Here immunoSEQ multiplex PCR was the method, and the copy in TCRdb shows in-frame clones only, minus some. Found here are under 150,000 clones, 79% of them singletons; the top ten hold approximately 4.3%. This TCR was recovered from a man aged 30 to 39 in good health and CMV-seropositive. This chain uses TRBV7-8 with TRBJ1-1, with a possible D match to TRBD1 (5 bases). Material: PBMCs. The chain's CDR3 is CASSLARQTNTEAFF. DNA for the CDR3: TGTGCCAGCAGCTTAGCGCGACAGACGAACACTGAAGCTTTCTTT.